This T cell receptor (beta chain) was retrieved from a study of blood T cell repertoires in COVID-19. The overall study: Collection of acute and convalescent COVID-19 samples took place in the United States, Italy and Spain. Sample material is recorded as cDNA or gDNA derived from T cells, B-cell-depleted T cells, or PBMCs.

Recruitment covered 20 to 25 US areas and drew participants whose ages spanned roughly 18 to 89 years. Participants' reported clinical history set cohort assignment. Measured with immunoSEQ multiplex PCR; TCRdb has only the in-frame clones, and not every one. The table lists a few hundred thousand clones, around 92% of them singletons. Looked up from germline, CDR1 is MGHRA and CDR2 is YSYEKL. There are 16 residues in the CDR3. After removal of 4 bases from V and 5 bases from J, the junction contained 7 bases not matched to a gene. V is TRBV4-1 and J is TRBJ2-2, with 10 positions matching TRBD1. The source material was PBMCs or T cells enriched from blood (not recorded which). The clonotype originates from a woman between 50 and 59 years old who had been exposed to COVID-19. CDR3 sequence reads: CASSRMPGQGTGELFF. In nucleotides, the CDR3 is TGCGCCAGCAGCCGAATGCCGGGACAGGGGACCGGGGAGCTGTTTTTT.